The 28 T cell receptor beta chains presented below share a single source sample, sequenced in a study of T cell repertoires in cytomegalovirus infection. TCRdb fed the reads into MiXCR, producing one record per CDR3 protein. The table lists under 350,000 distinct CDR3 sequences, 8% to 10% of them singletons, with about 4.5% in the top ten. Material for sequencing was PBMCs. The source is a human donor in good health (CMV status not recorded). Some clones in this sample may be carry-over from other donors' samples.

This clonotype was counted a few times. The J gene is TRBJ1-5, the V gene TRBV19; 8 nucleotides align to TRBD1. The CDR3 totals 15 residues. Looked up from germline, CDR1 is LNHDA and CDR2 is SQIVND (reference sequence). The junction had 5 bases not matched to a gene; V was cut back by 5 bases and J by 2 bases. CDR3: CASSSTGVGNQPQHF. CDR3 in DNA: TGTGCCAGTAGTTCGACAGGGGTAGGCAATCAGCCCCAGCATTTT.

This clonotype was seen many times. The chain is built from TRBV7-2 and TRBJ1-1, with 7 bases matching TRBD1. The CDR3 is made up of 17 amino acids. The V and J ends lost 5 bases and 3 bases, in that order; junction bases with no gene match: 15. Per the germline V gene, CDR1 is SGHTA and CDR2 is FQGNSA. The chain's CDR3 is CASSGRETGIGYTEAFF. In nucleotides, the CDR3 is TGTGCCAGCAGCGGCCGTGAGACAGGGATTGGGTACACTGAAGCTTTCTTT.

V usage is TRBV20-1 and J usage is TRBJ1-4, with D uncertain. The germline gives CDR1 DFQATT, CDR2 SNEGSKA (reference sequence). The CDR3 contains 12 residues. Trimming cost V 3 bases and J 2 bases, with 4 bases left between them. The CDR3 nucleotides are TGCAGTGCTAGGAGGACTAATGAAAAACTGTTTTTT. It codes for CSARRTNEKLFF.

This clonotype was counted at least ten times. The rearrangement joins TRBV7-2 to TRBJ2-3, with 9 nucleotides matching TRBD2. Losses at the gene ends were 7 bases for V and 3 bases for J; bases not matched to a gene: 5. The CDR3 sequence is 14 residues long. Germline V CDR1 and CDR2: SGHTA, FQGNSA. The CDR3 spells CASTPGLATDTQYF. CDR3 in DNA: TGTGCCAGCACCCCGGGACTAGCAACAGATACGCAGTATTTT.

This clonotype was counted many times. The rearrangement uses TRBV11-2 and TRBJ2-1; either TRBD1 or TRBD2 may supply D (5 bases each). Germline V gene sequence: CDR1 SGHAT, CDR2 FQNNGV. The CDR3 extends over 15 amino acids. The V end was cut by 0 bases, the J end by 9 bases, with 15 bases between. This CDR3 is CASSLEGRQRSEQFF. CDR3 DNA: TGTGCCAGCAGCTTAGAGGGGAGACAGAGGAGTGAGCAGTTCTTC.

In this sample, this clonotype turned up many times. The chain links TRBV7-3 to TRBJ2-3; D is possibly TRBD1 (6 bases). The CDR3 has 16 amino acids. From germline, CDR1 is SGHTA and CDR2 FQGTGA. With 5 bases removed from V and 1 base from J, the gap between germline ends came to 16 bases. CDR3 protein: CASSHRPQGGTDTQYF. As DNA, the CDR3 is TGTGCCAGCAGCCACAGACCACAGGGTGGCACAGATACGCAGTATTTT.

A few counts support this clonotype. The chain couples TRBV3-1 to TRBJ2-1; 12 bases fit TRBD2. From germline, CDR1 is LGHDT and CDR2 YNNKEL (reference sequence). CDR3 size: 16 residues. After removal of 2 bases from V and 5 bases from J, the junction contained 4 bases not matched to a gene. DNA for the CDR3: TGTGCCAGCAGCCAACTAGCGGGAGGGCGCAACAATGAGCAGTTCTTC. Protein: CASSQLAGGRNNEQFF.

This clonotype has a count of ten or more. The chain couples TRBV28 to TRBJ2-7, with D unclear. CDR3 length: 14 residues. Germline V gives CDR1 MDHEN, CDR2 SYDVKM. V was clipped by 2 bases and J by 2 bases, with 10 bases between them. Written as DNA, the CDR3 is TGTGCCAGCAGTTTAATTCCCCAGGCCTACGAGCAGTACTTC. Encoded protein: CASSLIPQAYEQYF.

This chain connects TRBV13 to TRBJ1-6; no firm D call. Between the trimmed V and J ends, which lost 3 bases and 7 bases, there was a span of 10 bases. This CDR3 has 14 residues. From germline, CDR1 is PRHDT and CDR2 FYEKMQ (reference sequence). This CDR3 is CASSFGRGNSPLHF. In DNA form, the CDR3 reads TGTGCCAGCAGCTTTGGGAGAGGGAATTCACCCCTCCACTTT.

A few counts support this clonotype. This sequence joins TRBV20-1 and TRBJ1-1; D is possibly TRBD1 (6 bases). The germline gives CDR1 DFQATT, CDR2 SNEGSKA (reference sequence). CDR3 size: 15 residues. Trimming shortened V by 5 bases and J by 1 base, and 17 bases separated the two germline ends. CDR3 bases: TGCAGTGCTCCCCGTATACAGGGCTGGAACACTGAAGCTTTCTTT. Protein sequence: CSAPRIQGWNTEAFF.

This clonotype was recorded at least ten times. The chain employs TRBV6-5 and TRBJ1-4; D uncertain. The CDR3 has 14 amino acids. Germline-derived CDR1 and CDR2 are MNHEY and SVGAGI. Trimming cost V 2 bases and J 8 bases, with 12 bases left between them. CDR3 sequence reads: CASSYSPGGEKLFF. Written as DNA, the CDR3 is TGTGCCAGCAGTTACAGCCCCGGCGGGGAAAAACTGTTTTTT.

Many counts were recorded for this clonotype. The rearrangement uses TRBV7-2 and TRBJ1-1; 8 bases map to TRBD1. V shed 5 bases, J shed 5 bases, and the junction held 10 bases outside the gene matches. This CDR3 region has 15 residues. Per germline, CDR1 SGHTA and CDR2 FQGNSA. CDR3 coding DNA: TGTGCCAGCAGCGCTAGACAGGGGAGGATGACTGAAGCTTTCTTT. This codes for CASSARQGRMTEAFF.

The chain recombines TRBV7-9 with TRBJ2-1; 13 nucleotides agree with TRBD2. Germline V gene sequence: CDR1 SEHNR, CDR2 FQNEAQ (reference sequence). V gave up 4 bases and J gave up 6 bases; unmatched junction bases: 3. The CDR3 consists of 15 residues. CDR3 loop: CASSYGTSGTNEQFF. The CDR3 DNA is TGTGCCAGCAGCTACGGGACTAGCGGGACCAATGAGCAGTTCTTC.

The V call is TRBV19, the J call TRBJ2-1; 9 bases align to TRBD2. With 5 bases clipped from V and 7 bases from J, the junction kept 12 bases outside the gene matches. This CDR3 comprises 16 residues. Germline V gene data show CDR1 as LNHDA and CDR2 as SQIVND (reference sequence). The CDR3 protein is CASSVRVAGAGNEQFF. DNA for the CDR3: TGTGCCAGTAGTGTCCGTGTAGCGGGAGCAGGGAATGAGCAGTTCTTC.

This clonotype was detected ten times or more. The CDR3 is CASSWGGDEQYF. CDR3 DNA: TGTGCCAGCAGTTGGGGGGGAGACGAGCAGTACTTC. The V gene is TRBV7-2, the J gene TRBJ2-7; TRBD2 aligns across 7 bases. The CDR3 extends over 12 amino acids. Trimming cost V 6 bases and J 5 bases; bases outside gene matches: 4. Germline CDR1 and CDR2: SGHTA and FQGNSA.

This clonotype has just a few counts. The chain links TRBV7-2 to TRBJ2-3, with a possible D match to TRBD2 (6 bases). This CDR3 has 15 residues. Trimming took 4 bases from V and 2 from J, leaving 13 bases between them. Germline V CDR1 and CDR2: SGHTA, FQGNSA. CDR3 residues: CASSSPRDSTDTQYF. The CDR3 bases are TGTGCCAGCAGCTCACCGCGGGACTCCACAGATACGCAGTATTTT.

This clonotype was recorded a few times. The gene calls are TRBV30 and TRBJ2-3, with 13 bases aligning to TRBD2. Germline V gives CDR1 GTSNPN, CDR2 SVGIG (reference sequence). This CDR3 spans 16 amino acids. With 5 bases clipped from V and 3 bases from J, the junction kept 8 bases outside the gene matches. CDR3 protein: CAWGLGLAGETDTQYF. As DNA, the CDR3 is TGTGCCTGGGGACTTGGACTAGCGGGAGAAACAGATACGCAGTATTTT.

This clonotype was counted only a few times. The V and J genes are TRBV6-8 and TRBJ2-1, with unresolved D. CDR1 is MNHGY, CDR2 SAAAGT, per germline. V lost 0 bases and J lost 5, with 14 bases in between. This CDR3 has 16 amino acids. The CDR3 reads CASSYSIGPFDNEQFF. The DNA for the CDR3 is TGTGCCAGCAGTTACTCGATAGGGCCTTTCGACAATGAGCAGTTCTTC.

This clonotype was counted ten times or more. This chain links TRBV7-2 with TRBJ2-1; the match to TRBD2 covers 9 bases. CDR1 SGHTA and CDR2 FQGNSA come from the germline V gene. The J segment lost 7 bases and the V segment lost 5 bases, leaving 12 bases of the junction unmatched. There are 16 residues in the CDR3. CDR3 nucleotides: TGTGCCAGCAGCCTCATGCGCGGGGGGGGGTTAAATGAGCAGTTCTTC. Its translation: CASSLMRGGGLNEQFF.

There are a few counts of this clonotype. The chain employs TRBV10-3 and TRBJ2-2; 10 bases are a match to TRBD1. Germline CDR1 and CDR2: ENHRY and SYGVKD. The CDR3 runs 13 residues. V dropped 4 bases and J dropped 7; count of bases not matched to a gene: 0. The CDR3 bases are TGTGCCATCAGTGGGACAGGGGGCGGGGAGCTGTTTTTT. This codes for CAISGTGGGELFF.

Many counts were recorded for this clonotype. The chain recombines TRBV28 with TRBJ1-6, with D tentatively TRBD1 (5 bases). CDR3 length: 13 residues. CDR1 MDHEN and CDR2 SYDVKM come from the germline V gene. V was clipped by 1 base and J by 11 bases, with 9 bases between them. DNA for the CDR3: TGTGCCAGCAGTTTATCTGGGGGGGCACCCCTCCACTTT. Its protein product is CASSLSGGAPLHF. Together with reference TRBV28 and TRBJ1-6, the CDR3 gives the full variable domain: DVKVTQSSRYLVKRTGEKVFLECVQDMDHENMFWYRQDPGLGLRLIYFSYDVKMKEKGDIPEGYSVSREKKERFSLILESASTNQTSMYLCASSLSGGAPLHFGNGTRLTVT.

This chain joins TRBV6-2 or TRBV6-3 and TRBJ1-1; D possibly corresponds to TRBD1 (6 bases). From germline, CDR1 is MNHEY and CDR2 SVGEGT. Trimming took 1 base from V and 3 from J, leaving 15 bases between them. The CDR3 contains 16 residues. CDR3 loop: CASSYLGGRQDTEAFF. The CDR3 DNA is TGTGCCAGCAGTTACTTGGGCGGAAGACAGGACACTGAAGCTTTCTTT.

This chain links TRBV20-1 with TRBJ1-5, with D perhaps TRBD1 (5 bases). CDR3 length equals 12 residues. The germline gives CDR1 DFQATT, CDR2 SNEGSKA (reference sequence). As DNA, the CDR3 is TGCCGACAGAGCAATAGCAATCAGCCCCAGCATTTT. It specifies CRQSNSNQPQHF.

This clonotype was seen many times. The V call is TRBV19, the J call TRBJ2-1; TRBD1 matches 7 bases. CDR1 is LNHDA, CDR2 SQIVND, per germline (reference sequence). There are 15 residues in the CDR3. Trimming at V came to 5 bases and at J to 1 base, leaving 5 bases not matched to a gene. CDR3 protein: CASSPGQESYNEQFF. The DNA for the CDR3 is TGTGCCAGTAGTCCCGGACAGGAGTCCTACAATGAGCAGTTCTTC.

The rearrangement joins TRBV4-2 to TRBJ2-7; no reliable D call. V was cut by 0 bases and J by 0 bases, with 9 bases left in between. This CDR3 is 15 amino acids long. CDR1 LGHNA and CDR2 YNFKEQ come from the germline V gene. CDR3: CASSQDSGSSYEQYF. For the CDR3, the DNA is TGTGCCAGCAGCCAAGATTCCGGATCCTCCTACGAGCAGTACTTC.

This clonotype appeared a few times. The chain is built from TRBV7-8 and TRBJ2-1, with D perhaps given as TRBD1 or TRBD2 (5 bases each). Germline V lookup: CDR1 SGHVS, CDR2 FQNEAQ. V dropped 5 bases and J dropped 9 bases, with 8 bases sitting between them. The CDR3 has 11 residues. Written as DNA, the CDR3 is TGTGCCAGCAGCATGAGGGGTGAGCAGTTCTTC. Its protein is CASSMRGEQFF.

This clonotype was seen at least ten times. The rearrangement joins TRBV7-2 to TRBJ2-1, with D possibly being TRBD2 (5 bases). Per the germline V gene, CDR1 is SGHTA and CDR2 is FQGNSA. This CDR3 region has 16 residues. V lost 0 bases and J 8 bases, leaving 17 bases between the germline ends. CDR3 nucleotide sequence: TGTGCCAGCAGCTTAGCGAGCCAGCAAGCGGCTCATGAGCAGTTCTTC. Protein sequence: CASSLASQQAAHEQFF. Variable domain in full (rest from reference TRBV7-2 and TRBJ2-1): GAGVSQSPSNKVTEKGKDVELRCDPISGHTALYWYRQSLGQGLEFLIYFQGNSAPDKSGLPSDRFSAERTGGSVSTLTIQRTQQEDSAVYLCASSLASQQAAHEQFFGPGTRLTVL.

The chain combines TRBV7-6 with TRBJ2-3, with TRBD1 identical over 10 bases. Germline loops: CDR1 SGHVS, CDR2 FNYEAQ. CDR3 length equals 16 residues. The V gene end was trimmed by 5 bases and the J gene end by 4 bases; junction bases not matched to a gene: 9. CDR3 in DNA: TGTGCCAGCAGCCTCACCGGGACAGGGGACGCAGATACGCAGTATTTT. Translation gives CASSLTGTGDADTQYF.